What follows are 16 T cell receptor beta chains derived from one specimen sequenced in a study of cytomegalovirus exposure and HLA in healthy donors. The PCR was carried out with 60 Vbeta primers and 13 Jbeta primers. TCRdb keeps only in-frame clones here, not all; method: immunoSEQ multiplex PCR. The profile covers 80,000 or so clones, with 70% to 80% appearing a single time and roughly 3% taken by the ten largest. Sequenced sample: PBMCs. These receptors came from a middle-aged man in good health and CMV-seropositive.

This clone showed up just once. This chain joins TRBV5-1 and TRBJ2-4, with 7 bases fitting TRBD1. J lost 7 bases, V lost 4 bases, and 8 bases had no gene match. The CDR3 is made up of 14 amino acids. From germline, CDR1 is SGHRS and CDR2 YFSETQ. The CDR3 spells CASSTSGGVNIQYF. CDR3 in DNA: TGCGCCAGCAGCACCTCAGGGGGAGTGAACATTCAGTACTTC.

This clone came up a few times. This chain uses TRBV19 with TRBJ2-1, with 15 nucleotides matching TRBD2. V lost 0 bases and J lost 4; bases outside the gene matches: 4. This CDR3 region has 18 residues. Germline loops: CDR1 LNHDA, CDR2 SQIVND (reference sequence). CDR3: CASSIEGLAGGLYNEQFF. The CDR3 DNA reads TGTGCCAGTAGTATAGAGGGACTAGCGGGAGGACTATACAATGAGCAGTTCTTC.

V gene TRBV6-1 combines with J gene TRBJ2-2; 7 bases are a match to TRBD1. Trimming at V came to 7 bases and at J to 4 bases, leaving 6 bases not matched to a gene. The CDR3 has 14 residues. From germline, CDR1 is MNHNS and CDR2 SASEGT. As DNA, the CDR3 is TGTGCCAGCATCGAAAGGGGGCTCACCGGGGAGCTGTTTTTT. It specifies CASIERGLTGELFF.

This clone has just a few counts. The rearrangement uses TRBV29-1 and TRBJ1-3; D not certain. Looked up from germline, CDR1 is SQVTM and CDR2 is ANQGSEA. The CDR3 is 12 amino acids. V lost 3 bases and J 4 bases, leaving 7 bases between the germline ends. This chain's CDR3 is CSVERGGNTIYF. The CDR3 nucleotides are TGCAGCGTTGAGCGGGGAGGAAACACCATATATTTT.

This sequence joins TRBV29-1 and TRBJ2-5; TRBD1 matches 9 bases. The CDR3 runs 13 residues. The ends lost 3 bases at V and 4 bases at J; junction bases unmatched: 3. Per germline, CDR1 SQVTM and CDR2 ANQGSEA. The CDR3 DNA sequence: TGCAGCGTTGACGCGGACAGGGGAGAGACCCAGTACTTC. It codes for CSVDADRGETQYF.

The chain is built from TRBV12-5 and TRBJ2-7; 10 bases line up with TRBD2. Germline-derived CDR1 and CDR2 are LGHNT and FRNRAP. CDR3 length equals 15 residues. With V trimmed by 3 bases and J by 7 bases, 9 bases remained unmatched. In nucleotides, the CDR3 is TGTGCTAGTGGTTTCCTAGCGGGAGTGGGTAGAGAGCAGTACTTC. This encodes CASGFLAGVGREQYF. The complete variable domain, with remaining parts taken from reference TRBV12-5 and TRBJ2-7, reads DARVTQTPRHKVTEMGQEVTMRCQPILGHNTVFWYRQTMMQGLELLAYFRNRAPLDDSGMPKDRFSAEMPDATLATLKIQPSEPRDSAVYFCASGFLAGVGREQYFGPGTRLTVT.

This sequence joins TRBV29-1 and TRBJ1-5; D call uncertain. This CDR3 has 13 amino acids. The germline V gene encodes CDR1 SQVTM and CDR2 ANQGSEA. The V end was cut by 4 bases, the J end by 6 bases, with 13 bases between. The CDR3 sequence: CSVGLAPGQPQHF. Written as DNA, the CDR3 is TGCAGCGTTGGCTTAGCCCCGGGTCAGCCCCAGCATTTT.

The genes are TRBV27 and TRBJ2-1; D is ambiguous. The CDR3 length is 11 residues. CDR1 is MNHEY and CDR2 is SMNVEV in the germline V gene (reference sequence). Trimming stripped 2 bases from V and 11 bases from J, with 7 bases between. The CDR3, as DNA: TGTGCCAGCAGTTTAGGGCAGCAGCAGTTCTTC. The encoded protein is CASSLGQQQFF.

Concerning this clone itself: An end of the junction does not agree with germline; a read error may underlie this. V and J are TRBV12-5 and TRBJ2-4; the match to TRBD1 covers 9 bases. The CDR3 loop spans 16 amino acids. Germline V gene lookup returns CDR1 LGHNT and CDR2 FRNRAP. CDR3 in DNA: TGTGCTAGTGGTACAACAGGGGGCAGGGGCAAAAACAGTCAGTACTTC. The encoded protein is CASGTTGGRGKNSQYF.

The sample holds one count of this clone. The chain carries TRBV4-3 and TRBJ2-6; possibly TRBD1 for D (6 bases). CDR1 is LGHNA, CDR2 YSLEER, per germline. The V end was cut by 2 bases, the J end by 0 bases, with 14 bases between. The CDR3 extends over 18 amino acids. This CDR3 reads CASSQKTPQGSGANVLTF. DNA of the CDR3: TGCGCCAGCAGCCAAAAAACCCCACAGGGCTCTGGGGCCAACGTCCTGACTTTC.

The chain uses TRBV27 and TRBJ1-1, with D tentatively TRBD1 (6 bases). The germline V gene encodes CDR1 MNHEY and CDR2 SMNVEV (reference sequence). The CDR3 runs 14 residues. The V end lost 5 bases, the J end lost 1 base, and 11 bases lay between the germline ends. CDR3 coding DNA: TGTGCCAGCAGTCCAAACAGGGAGAACACTGAAGCTTTCTTT. Its protein is CASSPNRENTEAFF.

This rearrangement joins TRBV11-3 to TRBJ2-7; 7 nucleotides match TRBD1. After removal of 5 bases from V and 6 bases from J, the junction contained 10 bases not matched to a gene. There are 14 residues in the CDR3. The germline gives CDR1 SGHNT, CDR2 YENEEA. The CDR3 region is CASSLRQGVGEQYF. CDR3 in DNA: TGTGCCAGCAGCCTCCGCCAGGGGGTGGGCGAGCAGTACTTC.

Here the CDR3 DNA reads TGTGCCAGCAGCTTGATGAGGGAGGGCAATCAGCCCCAGCATTTT. Translation: CASSLMREGNQPQHF. The chain recombines TRBV5-8 with TRBJ1-5; no definite D call. This CDR3 spans 15 amino acids. Germline loops: CDR1 SGHTS, CDR2 YDEGEE. V shed 1 base and J shed 2 bases, with 10 bases lying between them.

This chain joins TRBV18 and TRBJ2-3; 10 nucleotides agree with TRBD2. The CDR3 consists of 17 residues. Per the germline V gene, CDR1 is KGHSH and CDR2 is LQKENI. Unmatched junction bases numbered 9, after V lost 1 base and J lost 5 bases. This CDR3 is CASSPRASGRGRDTQYF. CDR3 nucleotide sequence: TGTGCCAGCTCACCACGAGCTAGCGGGAGAGGAAGAGATACGCAGTATTTT.

V and J are TRBV9 and TRBJ1-1, with no clear D. The CDR3 sequence is 13 residues long. The V and J ends lost 7 bases and 6 bases respectively, with 16 bases between them. Germline CDR1 and CDR2: SGDLS and YYNGEE. CDR3 loop: CASESGMGSEAFF. The CDR3 DNA reads as TGTGCCAGCGAGTCGGGAATGGGGTCTGAAGCTTTCTTT.

The V gene is TRBV7-9, the J gene TRBJ2-5; 8 bases map to TRBD2. Per the germline V gene, CDR1 is SEHNR and CDR2 is FQNEAQ (reference sequence). The CDR3 has 12 amino acids. The CDR3 reads CSGREDGKTQYF. The CDR3 DNA reads TGTTCCGGGCGGGAGGACGGGAAGACCCAGTACTTC.